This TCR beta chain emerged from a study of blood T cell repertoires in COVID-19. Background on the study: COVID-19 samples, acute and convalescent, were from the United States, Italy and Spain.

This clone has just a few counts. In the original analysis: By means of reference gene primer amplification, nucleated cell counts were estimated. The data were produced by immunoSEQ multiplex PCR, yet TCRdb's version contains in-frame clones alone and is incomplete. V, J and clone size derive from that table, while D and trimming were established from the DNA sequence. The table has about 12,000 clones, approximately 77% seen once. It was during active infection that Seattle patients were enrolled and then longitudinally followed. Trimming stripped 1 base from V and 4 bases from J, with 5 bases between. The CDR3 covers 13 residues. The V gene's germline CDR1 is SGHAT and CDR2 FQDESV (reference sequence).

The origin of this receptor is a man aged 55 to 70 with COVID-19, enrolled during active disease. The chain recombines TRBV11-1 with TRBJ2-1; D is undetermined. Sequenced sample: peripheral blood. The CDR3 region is CASSLGAYNEQFF. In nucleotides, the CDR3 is TGTGCCAGCAGCTTAGGAGCATACAATGAGCAGTTCTTC.